These T cell receptor beta chains were read from a single sample in a study of cytomegalovirus exposure and HLA in healthy donors. Sequencing used immunoSEQ multiplex PCR; TCRdb keeps in-frame clones, though not all of them. The sample has nearly 80,000 clones, 65% to 85% seen once; the top ten hold around a fifth. The sample was PBMCs. The source is a woman aged 35 to 49 in good health and CMV-seropositive. CDR3s include the opening cysteine and the closing phenylalanine or tryptophan. The D gene is left open where the match is weak. Clone size is shown for a subset of rows, as once, few, many or a class of expanded clone.

J	V	length	size	D	CDR3	DNA
TRBJ2-7	TRBV19	14	-	-	CASSDQVGSSEQYF	TGTGCCAGTAGCGACCAGGTCGGCAGTTCCGAGCAGTACTTC
TRBJ1-6	TRBV18	16	once	-	CASSPRVAPGDSPLHF	TGTGCCAGCTCACCTAGGGTGGCCCCCGGGGATTCACCCCTCCACTTT
TRBJ1-1	TRBV2	14	-	TRBD1	CASSTGGEHTEAFF	TGTGCCAGCAGCACAGGGGGCGAGCACACTGAAGCTTTCTTT
TRBJ2-3	TRBV5-6	15	-	TRBD2	CASSFTSGITDTQYF	TGTGCCAGCAGCTTCACTAGCGGGATCACAGATACGCAGTATTTT
TRBJ1-1	TRBV27	14	-	TRBD1	CASSYRGTNTEAFF	TGTGCCAGCAGTTACAGGGGAACGAACACTGAAGCTTTCTTT
TRBJ2-5	TRBV4-1	17	-	TRBD2	CASSQVIAGGLQETQYF	TGCGCCAGCAGCCAAGTCATAGCGGGGGGGCTTCAAGAGACCCAGTACTTC
TRBJ1-2	TRBV5-1	13	-	TRBD1	CASSSHVGTGHTF	TGCGCCAGCAGCTCTCACGTGGGGACAGGGCACACCTTC
TRBJ2-7	TRBV28	15	once	-	CASREGLGVAYEQYF	TGTGCCAGCAGGGAGGGGTTAGGGGTGGCGTACGAGCAGTACTTC
TRBJ1-2	TRBV5-4	14	-	TRBD1	CASSVGTGGWGYTF	TGTGCCAGCAGCGTCGGGACAGGGGGCTGGGGCTACACCTTC
TRBJ1-4	TRBV2	15	-	TRBD1	CASRGQGLRGEKLFF	TGTGCCAGCAGAGGACAGGGCCTCAGGGGTGAAAAACTGTTTTTT
TRBJ2-5	TRBV5-1	13	-	-	CASSRLAAETQYF	TGCGCCAGCAGCCGCTTAGCGGCGGAGACCCAGTACTTC
TRBJ2-7	TRBV6-6	13	-	-	CASSRLHSYEQYF	TGTGCCAGCAGCCGACTACATTCCTACGAGCAGTACTTC
TRBJ1-5	TRBV2	14	-	TRBD1	CASRGDSVYQPQHF	TGTGCCAGCAGAGGGGACAGCGTATATCAGCCCCAGCATTTT
TRBJ1-5	TRBV19	14	-	TRBD1	CASSITGVGQPQHF	TGTGCCAGTAGTATCACAGGGGTGGGCCAGCCCCAGCATTTT